The clone carrying this TCR beta chain has a single count. CDR3 size: 15 residues. Germline V gene data show CDR1 as SGHTA and CDR2 as FQGNSA. V lost 1 base and J lost 3; bases outside the gene matches: 5. These data come from a study of OX40 agonist ivuxolimab in advanced cancers. Measured with immunoSEQ multiplex PCR; TCRdb has only the in-frame clones, and not every one. The data hold 65,000 to 80,000 clones, with more than 70% observed a single time. V usage is TRBV7-2 and J usage is TRBJ2-7; 8 bases match TRBD1. The source material was CD4+ or CD8+ T cells sorted from blood, sampled in a trial of the OX40 agonist ivuxolimab. The receptor was isolated from an adult with an advanced solid tumor such as melanoma, head and neck, liver or kidney cancer. The CDR3 region has the DNA TGTGCCAGCAGCTTAGAGTCAGGGGGCGACTACGAGCAGTACTTC. Protein sequence: CASSLESGGDYEQYF.